The TCR beta chain described here comes from a study of blood T cell repertoires in COVID-19. Measured with immunoSEQ multiplex PCR; TCRdb has only the in-frame clones, and not every one. The profile shows about 99,000 clones, about 92% of them singletons. The clonotype was recovered from a woman over 75 in a cohort sampled during active COVID-19. The sample comprised peripheral blood.

The CDR3 spells CSAAKQGGRETQYF. For the CDR3, the DNA is TGCAGCGCCGCGAAACAGGGGGGAAGGGAGACCCAGTACTTC. The chain recombines TRBV29-1 with TRBJ2-5; 8 positions agree with TRBD1. Germline lookup yields CDR1 SQVTM and CDR2 ANQGSEA. The ends lost 7 bases at V and 5 bases at J; junction bases unmatched: 12. CDR3 length: 14 amino acids.